Listed here is a single T cell receptor (beta chain). Each patient with chemo-refractory metastatic non-small-cell lung cancer was treated with focal radiation plus CTLA-4 blockade using ipilimumab. Using immunoSEQ multiplex PCR, the repertoire was profiled, and TCRdb retains in-frame clones only, with some absent. Here the sample spans about 66,000 clones, around 81% being singletons. The entry originates in a study of radiotherapy plus CTLA-4 blockade in lung cancer. CDR1 and CDR2 (germline): SEHNR, FQNEAQ (reference sequence). The CDR3 runs to 14 residues. V dropped 3 bases and J dropped 10 bases, with 16 bases sitting between them.

The gene calls are TRBV7-9 and TRBJ2-1; perhaps TRBD1 as D (7 bases). Sample: peripheral blood, taken from a patient treated with radiotherapy plus ipilimumab. The clonotype comes from a human donor with non-small cell lung cancer who had a partial response to radiotherapy plus ipilimumab. CDR3 DNA sequence: TGTGCCAGCAGCTTTGGACGGAGGGGGCAGGAGCAGTTCTTC. It encodes CASSFGRRGQEQFF.